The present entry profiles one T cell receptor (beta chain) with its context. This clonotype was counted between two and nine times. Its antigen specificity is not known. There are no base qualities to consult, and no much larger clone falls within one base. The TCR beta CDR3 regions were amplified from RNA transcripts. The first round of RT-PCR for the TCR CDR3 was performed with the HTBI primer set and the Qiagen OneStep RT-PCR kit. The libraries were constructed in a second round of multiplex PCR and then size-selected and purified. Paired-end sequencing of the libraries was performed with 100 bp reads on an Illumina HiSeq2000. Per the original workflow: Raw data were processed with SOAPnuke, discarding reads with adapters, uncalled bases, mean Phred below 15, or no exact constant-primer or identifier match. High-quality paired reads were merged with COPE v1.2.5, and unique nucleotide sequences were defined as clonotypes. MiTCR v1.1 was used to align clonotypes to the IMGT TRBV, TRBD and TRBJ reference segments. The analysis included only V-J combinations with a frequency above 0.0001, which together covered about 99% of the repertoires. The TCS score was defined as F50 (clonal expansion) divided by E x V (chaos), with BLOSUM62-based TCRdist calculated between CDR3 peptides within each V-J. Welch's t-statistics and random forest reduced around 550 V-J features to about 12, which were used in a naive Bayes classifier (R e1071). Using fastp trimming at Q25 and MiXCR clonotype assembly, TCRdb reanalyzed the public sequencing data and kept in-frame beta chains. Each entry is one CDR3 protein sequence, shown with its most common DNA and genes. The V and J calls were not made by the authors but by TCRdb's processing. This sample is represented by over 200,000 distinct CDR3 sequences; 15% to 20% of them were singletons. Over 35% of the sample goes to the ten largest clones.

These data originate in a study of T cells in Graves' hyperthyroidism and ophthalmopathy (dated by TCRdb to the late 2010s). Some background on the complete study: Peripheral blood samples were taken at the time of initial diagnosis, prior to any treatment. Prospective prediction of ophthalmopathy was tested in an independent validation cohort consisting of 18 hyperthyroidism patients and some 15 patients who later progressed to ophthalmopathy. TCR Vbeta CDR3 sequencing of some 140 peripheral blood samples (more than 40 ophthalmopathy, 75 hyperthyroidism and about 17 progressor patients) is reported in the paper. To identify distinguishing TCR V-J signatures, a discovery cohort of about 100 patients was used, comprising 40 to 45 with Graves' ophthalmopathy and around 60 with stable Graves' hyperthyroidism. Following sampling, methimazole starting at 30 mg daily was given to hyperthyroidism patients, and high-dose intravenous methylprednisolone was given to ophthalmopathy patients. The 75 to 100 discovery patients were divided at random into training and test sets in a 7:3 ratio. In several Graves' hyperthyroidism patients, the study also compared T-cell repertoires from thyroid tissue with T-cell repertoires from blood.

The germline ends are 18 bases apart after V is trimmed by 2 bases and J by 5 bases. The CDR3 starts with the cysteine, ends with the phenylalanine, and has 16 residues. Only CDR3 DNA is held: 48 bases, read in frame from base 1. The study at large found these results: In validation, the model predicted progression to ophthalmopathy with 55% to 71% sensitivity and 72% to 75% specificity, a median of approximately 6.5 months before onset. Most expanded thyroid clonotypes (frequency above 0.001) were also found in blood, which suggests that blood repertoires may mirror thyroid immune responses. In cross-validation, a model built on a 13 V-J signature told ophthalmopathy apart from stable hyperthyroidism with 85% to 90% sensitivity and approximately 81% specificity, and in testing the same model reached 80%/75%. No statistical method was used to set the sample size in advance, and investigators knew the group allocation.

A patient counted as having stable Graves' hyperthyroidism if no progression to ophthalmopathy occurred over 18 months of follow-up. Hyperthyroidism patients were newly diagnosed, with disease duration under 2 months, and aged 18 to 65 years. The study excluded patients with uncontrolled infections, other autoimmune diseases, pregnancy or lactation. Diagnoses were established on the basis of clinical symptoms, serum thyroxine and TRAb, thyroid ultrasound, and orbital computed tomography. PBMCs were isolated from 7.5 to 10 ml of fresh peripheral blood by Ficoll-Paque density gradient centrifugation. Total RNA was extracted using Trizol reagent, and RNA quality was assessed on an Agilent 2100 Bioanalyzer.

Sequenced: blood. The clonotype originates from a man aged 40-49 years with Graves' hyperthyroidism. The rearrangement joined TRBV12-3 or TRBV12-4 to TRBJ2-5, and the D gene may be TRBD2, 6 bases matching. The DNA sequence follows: TGTGCCAGCAGTTTACCGGTTGTTCTCCTAGCGGAGACCCAGTACTTC. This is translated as CASSLPVVLLAETQYF.